This T cell receptor (beta chain) emerged from a study of response to subunit inactivated influenza vaccine. General study findings and limits: Seasonal influenza vaccination, on each occasion, was suggested by the authors to recruit few new T cells.

This clonotype was seen a handful of times. What it binds is not known. One entry per CDR3 protein results from TCRdb running MiXCR on the RT-PCR reads. The sample contains 600,000 to 850,000 distinct CDR3 sequences, around 15% of which appear only once. After removal of 7 bases from V and 6 bases from J, the junction contained 13 bases not matched to a gene. This CDR3 region has 15 residues. Germline assignment: CDR1 MNHNS and CDR2 SASEGT. This chain links TRBV6-1 with TRBJ2-7; 9 bases match TRBD1. Sequenced material: PBMCs from blood, taken roughly 2 weeks before vaccination. The clonotype originates from a man aged 45-65 years who received an inactivated influenza vaccine. The CDR3 spells CASTAPGQGRSEQYF. CDR3 bases: TGTGCCAGCACCGCCCCGGGACAGGGTCGATCCGAGCAGTACTTC.